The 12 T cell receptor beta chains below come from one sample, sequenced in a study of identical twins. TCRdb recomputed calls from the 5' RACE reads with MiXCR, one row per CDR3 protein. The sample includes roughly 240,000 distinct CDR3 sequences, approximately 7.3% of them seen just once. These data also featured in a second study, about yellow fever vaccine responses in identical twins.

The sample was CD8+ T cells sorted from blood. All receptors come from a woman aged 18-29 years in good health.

CDR3 sequence (DNA): TGTGCCAGCAGCTTGGGGGAAGTGACAGTGTCATACTCCTACAATGAGCAGTTCTTC. Its translation is CASSLGEVTVSYSYNEQFF. The J gene is TRBJ2-1, the V gene TRBV5-4; maybe TRBD1 (5 bases). The germline V gene has CDR1 SGHNT and CDR2 YYREEE (reference sequence). With 0 bases removed from V and 0 bases from J, the gap between germline ends came to 19 bases. The CDR3 length is 19 residues.

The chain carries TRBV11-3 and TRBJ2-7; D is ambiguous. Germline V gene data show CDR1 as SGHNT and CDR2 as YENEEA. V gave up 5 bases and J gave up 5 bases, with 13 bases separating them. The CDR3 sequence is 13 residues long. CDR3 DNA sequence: TGTGCCAGCAGCGCTGGTACAGTGAACGAGCAGTACTTC. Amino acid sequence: CASSAGTVNEQYF.

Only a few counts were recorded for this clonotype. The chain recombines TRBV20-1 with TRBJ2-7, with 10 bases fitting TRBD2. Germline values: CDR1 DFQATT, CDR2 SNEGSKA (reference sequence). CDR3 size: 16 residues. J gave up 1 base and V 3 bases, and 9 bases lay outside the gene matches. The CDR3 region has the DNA TGCAGTGCTAGGGGGACTAGCGAGCCTTTTTCCTACGAGCAGTACTTC. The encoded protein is CSARGTSEPFSYEQYF.

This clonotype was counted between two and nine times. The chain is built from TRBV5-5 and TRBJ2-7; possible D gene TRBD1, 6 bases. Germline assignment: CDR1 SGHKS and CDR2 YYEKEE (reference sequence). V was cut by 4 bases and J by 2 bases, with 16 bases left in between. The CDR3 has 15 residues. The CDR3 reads CASSHSRGSAYEQYV. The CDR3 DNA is TGTGCCAGCAGCCACTCCAGGGGTTCCGCCTACGAGCAGTACGTC.

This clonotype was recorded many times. CDR3 sequence (DNA): TGCAGTGCTAGGCCCTCCCGACAGGGGGATGGGACTGAAGCTTTCTTT. Translating it yields CSARPSRQGDGTEAFF. The chain combines TRBV20-1 with TRBJ1-1, with 9 bases lining up with TRBD1. Per germline, CDR1 DFQATT and CDR2 SNEGSKA (reference sequence). V was pared by 3 bases and J by 5 bases, with 13 bases of the junction left unmatched. The CDR3 covers 16 residues.

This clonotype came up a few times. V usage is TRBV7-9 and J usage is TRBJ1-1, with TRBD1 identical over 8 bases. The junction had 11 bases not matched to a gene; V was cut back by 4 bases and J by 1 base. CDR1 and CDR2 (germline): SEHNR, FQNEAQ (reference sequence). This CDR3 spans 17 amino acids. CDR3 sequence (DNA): TGTGCCAGCAGCTCCCCAAAGCCTGACAGGGGGAACACTGAAGCTTTCTTT. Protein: CASSSPKPDRGNTEAFF.

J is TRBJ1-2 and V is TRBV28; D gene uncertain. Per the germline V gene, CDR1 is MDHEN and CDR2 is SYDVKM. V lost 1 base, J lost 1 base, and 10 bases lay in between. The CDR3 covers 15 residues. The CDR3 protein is CASSLSYSLNYGYTF. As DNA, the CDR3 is TGTGCCAGCAGTTTATCCTACAGCCTTAACTATGGCTACACCTTC.

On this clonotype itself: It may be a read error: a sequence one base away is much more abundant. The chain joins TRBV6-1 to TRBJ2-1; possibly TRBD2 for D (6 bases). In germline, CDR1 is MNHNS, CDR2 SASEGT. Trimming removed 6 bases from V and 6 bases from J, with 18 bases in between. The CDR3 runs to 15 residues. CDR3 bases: TGTGCCAGCAGCTTGGGGTGGGGACTGACCAATGAGCAGTTCTTC. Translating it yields CASSLGWGLTNEQFF.

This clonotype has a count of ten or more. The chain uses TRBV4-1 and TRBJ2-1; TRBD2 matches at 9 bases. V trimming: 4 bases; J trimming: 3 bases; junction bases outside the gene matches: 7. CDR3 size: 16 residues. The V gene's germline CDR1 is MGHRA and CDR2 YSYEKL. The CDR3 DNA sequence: TGCGCCAGCAGCCCAAGTTCACTAGCGGGCTACAATGAGCAGTTCTTC. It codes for CASSPSSLAGYNEQFF.

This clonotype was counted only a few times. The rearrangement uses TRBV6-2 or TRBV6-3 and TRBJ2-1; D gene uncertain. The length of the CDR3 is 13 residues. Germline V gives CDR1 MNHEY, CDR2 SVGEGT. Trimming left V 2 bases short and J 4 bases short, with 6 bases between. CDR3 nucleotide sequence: TGTGCCAGCAGTTACGTGAAATACAATGAGCAGTTCTTC. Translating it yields CASSYVKYNEQFF.

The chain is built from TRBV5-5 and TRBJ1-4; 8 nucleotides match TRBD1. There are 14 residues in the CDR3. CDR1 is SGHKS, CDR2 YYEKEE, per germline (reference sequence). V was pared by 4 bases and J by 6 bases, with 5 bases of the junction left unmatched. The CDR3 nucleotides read TGTGCCAGCAGCCGCCCAGGGGGCGATGAAAAACTGTTTTTT. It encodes CASSRPGGDEKLFF.

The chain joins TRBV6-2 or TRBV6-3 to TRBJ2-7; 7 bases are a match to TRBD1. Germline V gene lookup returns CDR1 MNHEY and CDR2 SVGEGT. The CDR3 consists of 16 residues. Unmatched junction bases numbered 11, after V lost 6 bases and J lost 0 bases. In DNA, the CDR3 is TGTGCCAGCAGACCCACAGGGGTGCAGCTCTCCTACGAGCAGTACTTC. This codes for CASRPTGVQLSYEQYF.